This TCR beta chain was recovered during a study of T cell responses to AZD1222 COVID-19 vaccine. Study overall: It was second doses at about 4 or about 12 weeks that were pooled. Study-level points and caveats: Spike-specific TCR breadth and depth rose after two AZD1222 doses.

Sequencing was performed with immunoSEQ multiplex PCR; in TCRdb, only in-frame clones are kept and a portion is missing. The sample lists more than 85,000 clones; 87% were seen once. This clone was observed a single time. Its specificity is not known. The TCR comes from an adult in good health. The specimen comprised peripheral blood, sampled on day 0 of AZD1222 vaccination.

CDR3 nucleotides: TGTGCCAGTAACAATTACCAATGGGGAAATCAGCCCCAGCATTTT. Encoded protein: CASNNYQWGNQPQHF. The chain recombines TRBV19 with TRBJ1-5; D is unclear. Trimming left V 7 bases short and J 4 bases short, with 17 bases between. This CDR3 is 15 amino acids long. CDR1 is LNHDA, CDR2 SQIVND, per germline (reference sequence).